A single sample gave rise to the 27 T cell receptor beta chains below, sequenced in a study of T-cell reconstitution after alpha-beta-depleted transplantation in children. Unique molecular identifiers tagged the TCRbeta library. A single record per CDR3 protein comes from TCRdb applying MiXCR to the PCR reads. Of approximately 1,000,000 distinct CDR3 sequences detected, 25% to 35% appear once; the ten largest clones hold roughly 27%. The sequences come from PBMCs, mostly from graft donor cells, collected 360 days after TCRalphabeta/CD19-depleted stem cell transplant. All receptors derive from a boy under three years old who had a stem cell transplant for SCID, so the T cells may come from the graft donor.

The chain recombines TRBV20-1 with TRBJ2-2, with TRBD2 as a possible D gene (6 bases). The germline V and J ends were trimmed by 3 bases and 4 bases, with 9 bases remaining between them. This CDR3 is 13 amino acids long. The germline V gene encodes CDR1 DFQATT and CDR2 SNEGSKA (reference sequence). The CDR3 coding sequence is TGCAGTGCTAGGGGGGGAAGCACCGGGGAGCTGTTTTTT. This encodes CSARGGSTGELFF.

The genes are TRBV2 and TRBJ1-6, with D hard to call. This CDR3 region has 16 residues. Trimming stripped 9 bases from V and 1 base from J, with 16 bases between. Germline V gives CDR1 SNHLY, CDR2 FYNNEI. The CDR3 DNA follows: TGTGCCAGAAAGCCCGGAGGAGGGTCCTATAATTCACCCCTCCACTTT. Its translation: CARKPGGGSYNSPLHF.

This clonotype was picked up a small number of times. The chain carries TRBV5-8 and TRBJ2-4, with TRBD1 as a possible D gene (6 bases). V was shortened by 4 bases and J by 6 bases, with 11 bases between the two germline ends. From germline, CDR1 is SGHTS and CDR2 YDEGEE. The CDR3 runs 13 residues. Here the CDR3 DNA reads TGTGCCAGCAGCACTCAACAGGGAAACATTCAGTACTTC. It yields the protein CASSTQQGNIQYF.

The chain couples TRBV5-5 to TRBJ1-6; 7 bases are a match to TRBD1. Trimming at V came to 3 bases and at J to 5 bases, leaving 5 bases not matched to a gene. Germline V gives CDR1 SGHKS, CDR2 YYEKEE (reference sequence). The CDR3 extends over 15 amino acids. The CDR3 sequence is CASSSRDSHNSPLHF. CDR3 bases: TGTGCCAGCAGCTCCCGGGACAGCCATAATTCACCCCTCCACTTT.

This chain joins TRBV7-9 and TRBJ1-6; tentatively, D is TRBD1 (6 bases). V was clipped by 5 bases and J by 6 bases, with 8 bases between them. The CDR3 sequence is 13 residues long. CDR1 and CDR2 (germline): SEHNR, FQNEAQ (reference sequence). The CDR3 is CASSRDTNSPLHF. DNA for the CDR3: TGTGCCAGCAGCCGGGACACTAATTCACCCCTCCACTTT. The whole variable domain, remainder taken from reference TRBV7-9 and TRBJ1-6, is DTGVSQNPRHKITKRGQNVTFRCDPISEHNRLYWYRQTLGQGPEFLTYFQNEAQLEKSRLLSDRFSAERPKGSFSTLEIQRTEQGDSAMYLCASSRDTNSPLHFGNGTRLTVT.

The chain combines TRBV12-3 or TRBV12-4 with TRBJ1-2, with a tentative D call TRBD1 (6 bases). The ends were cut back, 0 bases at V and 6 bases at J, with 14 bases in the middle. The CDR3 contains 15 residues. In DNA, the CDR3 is TGTGCCAGCAGTTTAGCGGGGCAGGGGAGGAATGGCTACACCTTC. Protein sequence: CASSLAGQGRNGYTF.

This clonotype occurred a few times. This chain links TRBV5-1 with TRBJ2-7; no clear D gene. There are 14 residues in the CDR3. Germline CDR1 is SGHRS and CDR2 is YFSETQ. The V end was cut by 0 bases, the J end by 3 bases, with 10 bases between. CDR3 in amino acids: CASSLGAWDYEQYF. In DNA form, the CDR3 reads TGCGCCAGCAGCTTGGGGGCGTGGGACTACGAGCAGTACTTC.

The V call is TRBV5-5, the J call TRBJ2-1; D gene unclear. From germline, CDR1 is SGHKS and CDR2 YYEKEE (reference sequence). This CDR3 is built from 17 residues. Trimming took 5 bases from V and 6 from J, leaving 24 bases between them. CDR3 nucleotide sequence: TGTGCCAGCAGGGCCCCGAGTTGGGCGATCCAATCCAATGAGCAGTTCTTC. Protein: CASRAPSWAIQSNEQFF.

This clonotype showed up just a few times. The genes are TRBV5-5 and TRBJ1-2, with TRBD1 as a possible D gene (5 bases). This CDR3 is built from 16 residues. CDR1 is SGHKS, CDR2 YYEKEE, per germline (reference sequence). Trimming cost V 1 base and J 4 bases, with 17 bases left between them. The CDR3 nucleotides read TGTGCCAGCAGCTTGCCTAGAGGAGGGGATGGCTATGGCTACACCTTC. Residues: CASSLPRGGDGYGYTF.

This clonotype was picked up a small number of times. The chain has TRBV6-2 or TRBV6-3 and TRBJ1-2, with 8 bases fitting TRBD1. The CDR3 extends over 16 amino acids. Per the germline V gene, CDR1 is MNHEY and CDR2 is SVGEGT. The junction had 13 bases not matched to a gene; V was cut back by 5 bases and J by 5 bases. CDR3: CASSDRGEARSYGYTF. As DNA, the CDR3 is TGTGCCAGCAGTGACAGGGGAGAAGCGCGGTCGTATGGCTACACCTTC.

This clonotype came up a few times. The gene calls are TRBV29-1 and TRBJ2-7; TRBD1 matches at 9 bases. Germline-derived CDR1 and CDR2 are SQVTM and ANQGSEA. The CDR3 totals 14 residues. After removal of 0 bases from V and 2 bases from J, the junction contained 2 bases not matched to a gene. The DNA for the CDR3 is TGCAGCGTTGAAGATACAGGGGGCGCCTACGAGCAGTACTTC. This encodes CSVEDTGGAYEQYF.

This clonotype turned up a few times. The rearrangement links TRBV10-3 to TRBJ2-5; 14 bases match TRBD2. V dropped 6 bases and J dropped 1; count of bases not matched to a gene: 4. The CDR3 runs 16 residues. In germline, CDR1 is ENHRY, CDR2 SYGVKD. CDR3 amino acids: CAISFGLAGGQETQYF. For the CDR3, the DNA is TGTGCCATCAGCTTTGGACTAGCGGGGGGCCAAGAGACCCAGTACTTC.

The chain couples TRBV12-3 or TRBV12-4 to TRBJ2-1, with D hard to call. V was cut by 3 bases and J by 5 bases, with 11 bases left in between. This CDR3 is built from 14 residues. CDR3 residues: CASSFYLQDNEQFF. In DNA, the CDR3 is TGTGCCAGCAGTTTCTACTTGCAGGACAATGAGCAGTTCTTC.

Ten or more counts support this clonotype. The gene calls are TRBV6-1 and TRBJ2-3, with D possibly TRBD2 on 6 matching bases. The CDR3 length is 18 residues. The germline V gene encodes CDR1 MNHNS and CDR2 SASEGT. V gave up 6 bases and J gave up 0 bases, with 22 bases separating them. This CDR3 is CASSPLLGGQGSTDTQYF. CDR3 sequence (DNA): TGTGCCAGCAGCCCTCTATTGGGGGGTCAGGGTAGCACAGATACGCAGTATTTT.

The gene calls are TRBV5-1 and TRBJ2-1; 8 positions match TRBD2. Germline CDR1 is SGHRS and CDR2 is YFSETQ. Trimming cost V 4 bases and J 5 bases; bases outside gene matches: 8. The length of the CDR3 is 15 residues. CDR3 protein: CASSPKTSGDNEQFF. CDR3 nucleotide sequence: TGCGCCAGCAGCCCCAAAACTAGCGGTGACAATGAGCAGTTCTTC.

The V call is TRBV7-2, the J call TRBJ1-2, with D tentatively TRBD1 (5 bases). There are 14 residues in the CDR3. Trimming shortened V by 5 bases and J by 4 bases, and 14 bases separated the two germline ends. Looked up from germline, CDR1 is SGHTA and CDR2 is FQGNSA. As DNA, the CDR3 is TGTGCCAGCAGCGACCCGGCAGGGCCCTATGGCTACACCTTC. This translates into CASSDPAGPYGYTF.

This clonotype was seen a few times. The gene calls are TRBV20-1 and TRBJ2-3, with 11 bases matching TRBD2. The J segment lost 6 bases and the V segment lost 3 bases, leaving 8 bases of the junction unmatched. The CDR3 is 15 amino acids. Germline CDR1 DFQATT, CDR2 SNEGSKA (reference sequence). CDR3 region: CSASASGGRPDTQYF. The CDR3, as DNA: TGCAGTGCTAGCGCTAGCGGGGGGAGGCCGGATACGCAGTATTTT.

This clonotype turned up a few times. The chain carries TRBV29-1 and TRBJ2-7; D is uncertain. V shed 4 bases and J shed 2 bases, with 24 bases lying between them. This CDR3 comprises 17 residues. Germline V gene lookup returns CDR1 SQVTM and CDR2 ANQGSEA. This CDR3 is CSVVTPRPGGQPYEQYF. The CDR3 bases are TGCAGCGTTGTAACACCCCGCCCGGGTGGTCAGCCCTACGAGCAGTACTTC.

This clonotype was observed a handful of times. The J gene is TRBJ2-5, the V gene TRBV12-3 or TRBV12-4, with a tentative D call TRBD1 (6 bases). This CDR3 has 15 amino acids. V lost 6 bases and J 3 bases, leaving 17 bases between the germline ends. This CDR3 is CASSLHRVGEETQYF. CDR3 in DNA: TGTGCCAGCAGCCTGCACAGGGTAGGCGAAGAGACCCAGTACTTC.

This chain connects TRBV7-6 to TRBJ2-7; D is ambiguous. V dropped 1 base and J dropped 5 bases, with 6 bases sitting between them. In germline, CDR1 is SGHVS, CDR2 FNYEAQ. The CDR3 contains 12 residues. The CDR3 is CASSLESDEQYF. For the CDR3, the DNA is TGTGCCAGCAGCTTAGAGTCGGACGAGCAGTACTTC.

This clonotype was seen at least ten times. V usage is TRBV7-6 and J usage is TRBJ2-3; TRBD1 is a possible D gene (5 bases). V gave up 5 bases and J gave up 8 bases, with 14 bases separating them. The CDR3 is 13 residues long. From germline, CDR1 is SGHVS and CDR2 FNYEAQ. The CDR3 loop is CASSPLQVVTQYF. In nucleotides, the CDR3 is TGTGCCAGCAGCCCGCTACAGGTTGTTACGCAGTATTTT.

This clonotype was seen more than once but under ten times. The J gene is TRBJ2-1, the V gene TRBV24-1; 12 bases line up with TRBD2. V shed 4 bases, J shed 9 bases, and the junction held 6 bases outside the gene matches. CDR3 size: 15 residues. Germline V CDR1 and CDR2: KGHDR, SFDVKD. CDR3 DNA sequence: TGTGCCACCAGTGACCCTAGCGGGGGGGCCGCTGAGCAGTTCTTC. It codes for CATSDPSGGAAEQFF.

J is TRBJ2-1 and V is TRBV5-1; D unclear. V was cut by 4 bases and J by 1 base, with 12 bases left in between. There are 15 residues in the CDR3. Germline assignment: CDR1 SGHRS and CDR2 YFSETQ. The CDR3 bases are TGCGCCAGCAGCGCCCACCTCGGGTCCTACAATGAGCAGTTCTTC. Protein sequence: CASSAHLGSYNEQFF.

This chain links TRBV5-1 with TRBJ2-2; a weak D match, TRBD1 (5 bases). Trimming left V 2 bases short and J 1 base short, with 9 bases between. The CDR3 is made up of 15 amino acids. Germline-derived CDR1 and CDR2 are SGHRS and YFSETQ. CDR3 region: CASSFGHLNTGELFF. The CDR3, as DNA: TGCGCCAGCAGCTTCGGACATTTGAACACCGGGGAGCTGTTTTTT.

The CDR3 coding sequence is TGTGCCAGCAGCTTCGGACAGGGGGATAACGAAGCTTTCTTT. It encodes CASSFGQGDNEAFF. The rearrangement links TRBV7-9 to TRBJ1-1; 10 bases agree with TRBD1. Germline V gives CDR1 SEHNR, CDR2 FQNEAQ (reference sequence). The CDR3 contains 14 residues. J gave up 8 bases and V 3 bases, and 6 bases lay outside the gene matches.

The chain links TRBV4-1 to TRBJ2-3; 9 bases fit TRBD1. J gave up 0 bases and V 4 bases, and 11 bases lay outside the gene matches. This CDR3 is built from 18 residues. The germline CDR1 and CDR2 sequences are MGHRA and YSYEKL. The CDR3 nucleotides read TGCGCCAGCAGCCCCCAGCCGGGACAGGGACCTAGCACAGATACGCAGTATTTT. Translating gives CASSPQPGQGPSTDTQYF.

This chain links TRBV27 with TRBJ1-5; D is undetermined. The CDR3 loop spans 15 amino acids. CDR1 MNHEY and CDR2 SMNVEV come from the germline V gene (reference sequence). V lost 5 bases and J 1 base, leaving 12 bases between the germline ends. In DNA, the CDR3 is TGTGCCAGCAGTCTCTGGTTGGGGAGCAATCAGCCCCAGCATTTT. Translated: CASSLWLGSNQPQHF.